This is a list of T cell receptor beta chains from one sample in a study of blood T cells in healthy people across ages. MiXCR was run by TCRdb on the 5' RACE reads, yielding one entry per CDR3 protein. Of 600,000 or so distinct CDR3 sequences listed, about 28% are singletons. The sample taken for sequencing was blood. The source is an elderly woman in good health. CDR3s include the opening cysteine and the closing phenylalanine or tryptophan. A D gene is named only where the DNA matches it firmly. Clone size appears in some rows only: once, few, many, or a class for an expanded clone.

d_call: TRBD1
j_call: TRBJ2-1
clone_size: many
v_call: TRBV5-6
cdr3_aa: CASSFERTGPYNEQFF
cdr3_nt: TGTGCCAGCAGCTTCGAAAGGACAGGACCTTACAATGAGCAGTTCTTC

d_call: TRBD2
j_call: TRBJ2-1
clone_size: -
v_call: TRBV4-1
cdr3_aa: CASSQESGTSGNNEQFF
cdr3_nt: TGCGCCAGCAGCCAAGAGAGCGGGACTAGCGGTAACAATGAGCAGTTCTTC

d_call: -
j_call: TRBJ2-1
clone_size: many
v_call: TRBV7-9
cdr3_aa: CASSTPGTPKVPYNEQFF
cdr3_nt: TGTGCCAGCAGCACTCCCGGGACTCCCAAGGTACCCTACAATGAGCAGTTCTTC

d_call: -
j_call: TRBJ1-5
clone_size: -
v_call: TRBV7-4
cdr3_aa: CASSFGGSEQPQHF
cdr3_nt: TGTGCCAGCAGCTTTGGGGGAAGTGAGCAGCCCCAGCATTTT

d_call: -
j_call: TRBJ1-5
clone_size: few
v_call: TRBV2
cdr3_aa: CASKVSSNQPQHF
cdr3_nt: TGTGCCAGCAAAGTTTCTAGCAATCAGCCCCAGCATTTT

d_call: -
j_call: TRBJ2-1
clone_size: many
v_call: TRBV7-6
cdr3_aa: CASSGRWGYNEQFF
cdr3_nt: TGTGCCAGCAGTGGACGGTGGGGTTACAATGAGCAGTTCTTC

d_call: -
j_call: TRBJ1-1
clone_size: few
v_call: TRBV7-8
cdr3_aa: CASSPTPDETEAFF
cdr3_nt: TGTGCCAGCAGCCCCACCCCCGACGAGACTGAAGCTTTCTTT

d_call: -
j_call: TRBJ1-2
clone_size: many
v_call: TRBV15
cdr3_aa: CATSSAQGRGYTF
cdr3_nt: TGTGCCACCAGCAGCGCCCAAGGGCGCGGCTACACCTTC

d_call: TRBD2
j_call: TRBJ2-1
clone_size: many
v_call: TRBV10-3
cdr3_aa: CAISGGRGADEQFF
cdr3_nt: TGTGCCATCAGTGGAGGGAGGGGTGCGGATGAGCAGTTCTTC

d_call: TRBD1
j_call: TRBJ2-7
clone_size: few
v_call: TRBV7-9
cdr3_aa: CASSLGSGDRVLTYEQYF
cdr3_nt: TGTGCCAGCAGCTTAGGAAGTGGGGACAGGGTGTTGACCTACGAGCAGTACTTC

d_call: -
j_call: TRBJ2-3
clone_size: many
v_call: TRBV10-3
cdr3_aa: CAISAQPGQGPTDTQYF
cdr3_nt: TGTGCCATCAGTGCCCAACCGGGACAAGGCCCCACAGATACGCAGTATTTT

d_call: -
j_call: TRBJ2-1
clone_size: many
v_call: TRBV27
cdr3_aa: CASSMGPPSSYNEQFF
cdr3_nt: TGTGCCAGCAGTATGGGGCCCCCGAGCTCCTACAATGAGCAGTTCTTC

d_call: -
j_call: TRBJ2-3
clone_size: many
v_call: TRBV7-2
cdr3_aa: CASSLGGLDTDTQYF
cdr3_nt: TGTGCCAGCAGCTTAGGCGGACTTGACACAGATACGCAGTATTTT

d_call: TRBD2
j_call: TRBJ2-2
clone_size: -
v_call: TRBV6-5
cdr3_aa: CASRQTSDTGERFF
cdr3_nt: TGTGCCAGCAGACAGACTAGCGACACCGGGGAGCGGTTTTTT

d_call: -
j_call: TRBJ2-5
clone_size: many
v_call: TRBV6-5
cdr3_aa: CASSYSITSGVETQYF
cdr3_nt: TGTGCCAGCAGTTACTCGATAACTTCAGGGGTAGAGACCCAGTACTTC

d_call: -
j_call: TRBJ1-1
clone_size: -
v_call: TRBV10-3
cdr3_aa: CAISGGRNTEAFF
cdr3_nt: TGTGCCATCAGTGGCGGCAGGAACACTGAAGCTTTCTTT

d_call: -
j_call: TRBJ2-7
clone_size: many
v_call: TRBV5-4
cdr3_aa: CASSQPGTSRYEQYF
cdr3_nt: TGTGCCAGCAGCCAGCCCGGGACAAGTCGCTACGAGCAGTACTTC

d_call: -
j_call: TRBJ1-1
clone_size: few
v_call: TRBV6-6
cdr3_aa: CASSYPGFTEAFF
cdr3_nt: TGTGCCAGCAGTTACCCAGGGTTCACTGAAGCTTTCTTT

d_call: TRBD1
j_call: TRBJ1-3
clone_size: -
v_call: TRBV9
cdr3_aa: CASSVGDRLSGNTIYF
cdr3_nt: TGTGCCAGCAGCGTAGGGGACAGACTCTCTGGAAACACCATATATTTT

d_call: -
j_call: TRBJ2-1
clone_size: -
v_call: TRBV20-1
cdr3_aa: CSAHIGPTTGEQFF
cdr3_nt: TGCAGTGCTCACATCGGACCCACAACTGGTGAGCAGTTCTTC

d_call: -
j_call: TRBJ1-1
clone_size: many
v_call: TRBV5-6
cdr3_aa: CASSSYQAWGSEAFF
cdr3_nt: TGTGCCAGCAGCTCGTACCAAGCCTGGGGGTCTGAAGCTTTCTTT

d_call: TRBD2
j_call: TRBJ2-7
clone_size: -
v_call: TRBV7-2
cdr3_aa: CASSLEFERDHEQYF
cdr3_nt: TGTGCCAGCAGCTTAGAGTTCGAGCGGGATCACGAGCAGTACTTC

d_call: TRBD1
j_call: TRBJ1-1
clone_size: -
v_call: TRBV7-2
cdr3_aa: CATQTGGNENTEAFF
cdr3_nt: TGTGCCACCCAGACAGGGGGCAACGAGAACACTGAAGCTTTCTTT

d_call: -
j_call: TRBJ1-5
clone_size: few
v_call: TRBV2
cdr3_aa: CASSNNRGSNQPQHF
cdr3_nt: TGTGCCAGCAGTAATAACCGGGGTAGCAATCAGCCCCAGCATTTT

d_call: -
j_call: TRBJ2-7
clone_size: -
v_call: TRBV12-3/TRBV12-4
cdr3_aa: CAGSLGQTYEQYF
cdr3_nt: TGTGCCGGCAGCCTCGGACAGACCTACGAGCAGTACTTC

d_call: -
j_call: TRBJ2-1
clone_size: many
v_call: TRBV4-1
cdr3_aa: CASSRLGDLGYNEQFF
cdr3_nt: TGCGCCAGCAGCCGCCTGGGGGACTTGGGTTACAATGAGCAGTTCTTC

d_call: -
j_call: TRBJ1-6
clone_size: few
v_call: TRBV5-6
cdr3_aa: CASSLFRADPNSPLHF
cdr3_nt: TGTGCCAGCAGCTTGTTTAGGGCCGACCCAAATTCACCCCTCCACTTT

d_call: -
j_call: TRBJ2-1
clone_size: many
v_call: TRBV20-1
cdr3_aa: CSASWGPRRFNEQFF
cdr3_nt: TGCAGTGCCTCCTGGGGGCCCCGCAGGTTCAATGAGCAGTTCTTC

d_call: TRBD2
j_call: TRBJ2-1
clone_size: few
v_call: TRBV6-1
cdr3_aa: CASSESRGGRNEQFF
cdr3_nt: TGTGCCAGCAGTGAATCTCGGGGGGGCCGCAATGAGCAGTTCTTC

d_call: -
j_call: TRBJ2-5
clone_size: many
v_call: TRBV7-9
cdr3_aa: CASSLSGVSETQYF
cdr3_nt: TGTGCCAGCAGCCTCTCAGGGGTTTCGGAGACCCAGTACTTC

d_call: -
j_call: TRBJ1-1
clone_size: many
v_call: TRBV5-1
cdr3_aa: CASSLEVGGEAFF
cdr3_nt: TGCGCCAGCAGCTTGGAGGTTGGTGGTGAAGCTTTCTTT

d_call: -
j_call: TRBJ2-1
clone_size: many
v_call: TRBV25-1
cdr3_aa: CASSELDGANYNEQFF
cdr3_nt: TGTGCCAGCAGTGAATTGGACGGGGCAAACTACAATGAGCAGTTCTTC

d_call: -
j_call: TRBJ1-3
clone_size: -
v_call: TRBV5-1
cdr3_aa: CASSPLGDSSGGNTIYF
cdr3_nt: TGCGCCAGCAGCCCACTTGGGGATTCCAGCGGGGGAAACACCATATATTTT

d_call: TRBD2
j_call: TRBJ2-7
clone_size: many
v_call: TRBV20-1
cdr3_aa: CSAKSGVFYEQYF
cdr3_nt: TGCAGTGCTAAGAGCGGGGTTTTCTACGAGCAGTACTTC

d_call: -
j_call: TRBJ2-5
clone_size: -
v_call: TRBV20-1
cdr3_aa: CSARDRQGTQETQYF
cdr3_nt: TGCAGTGCTAGAGATCGGCAGGGCACGCAAGAGACCCAGTACTTC

d_call: -
j_call: TRBJ2-7
clone_size: -
v_call: TRBV7-3
cdr3_aa: CASSLVLESEQYF
cdr3_nt: TGTGCCAGCAGCTTAGTATTGGAGAGCGAGCAGTACTTC

d_call: -
j_call: TRBJ1-2
clone_size: few
v_call: TRBV12-3/TRBV12-4
cdr3_aa: CASSFRLTVSSNYGYTF
cdr3_nt: TGTGCCAGCAGTTTCCGATTGACGGTATCGTCTAACTATGGCTACACCTTC

d_call: -
j_call: TRBJ1-2
clone_size: -
v_call: TRBV4-3
cdr3_aa: CASSQDWEERGYTF
cdr3_nt: TGCGCCAGCAGCCAAGATTGGGAGGAACGGGGCTACACCTTC

d_call: TRBD2
j_call: TRBJ2-5
clone_size: many
v_call: TRBV6-1
cdr3_aa: CASSEGLAGGRETQYF
cdr3_nt: TGTGCCAGCAGTGAAGGACTAGCGGGGGGACGGGAGACCCAGTACTTC

d_call: -
j_call: TRBJ1-2
clone_size: many
v_call: TRBV6-6
cdr3_aa: CASEGGGYGYTF
cdr3_nt: TGTGCCAGCGAAGGGGGGGGGTATGGCTACACCTTC

d_call: TRBD2
j_call: TRBJ2-3
clone_size: many
v_call: TRBV20-1
cdr3_aa: CSARGPSGTSRDTQYF
cdr3_nt: TGCAGTGCTAGAGGTCCCTCCGGGACTAGTAGAGATACGCAGTATTTT

d_call: -
j_call: TRBJ2-1
clone_size: many
v_call: TRBV27
cdr3_aa: CASTDGAYNEQFF
cdr3_nt: TGTGCCAGCACGGACGGAGCCTACAATGAGCAGTTCTTC

d_call: -
j_call: TRBJ2-3
clone_size: -
v_call: TRBV12-3/TRBV12-4
cdr3_aa: CASSLSVSTDAQYF
cdr3_nt: TGTGCCAGCAGTTTATCGGTGAGCACAGATGCGCAGTATTTT

d_call: -
j_call: TRBJ1-5
clone_size: -
v_call: TRBV6-1
cdr3_aa: CASSDEKPQHF
cdr3_nt: TGTGCCAGCAGTGATGAAAAGCCCCAGCATTTT

d_call: -
j_call: TRBJ1-1
clone_size: many
v_call: TRBV2
cdr3_aa: CASTEGGLRGMNTEAFF
cdr3_nt: TGTGCCAGCACCGAGGGGGGCTTAAGAGGCATGAACACTGAAGCTTTCTTT